One sample yielded the 17 T cell receptor beta chains listed below, sequenced in a study of blood T cell repertoires in COVID-19 (dated by TCRdb to the early 2020s). The receptor library was made with the immunoSEQ multiplex PCR assay. This is the immuneACCESS table as TCRdb keeps it, with only in-frame sequences that have V and J called. A part of the clones is gone; compared with another copy, unresolved V genes explain less than half, and the rest is unexplained. In this sample the table shows tens of thousands of clones, 75% to 90% of which occur a single time. Of the sample, approximately 1.3% falls within the top ten clones. Sequenced input: peripheral blood. Receptors were obtained from a woman aged 80 or over with acute or convalescent COVID-19.

The chain joins TRBV18 to TRBJ2-7; 7 positions agree with TRBD1. Germline trimming cut 5 bases from V and 5 bases from J; bases unmatched to any gene: 9. Germline V gene lookup returns CDR1 KGHSH and CDR2 LQKENI. This CDR3 spans 14 amino acids. This CDR3 is CASSANRDSDEQYF. The CDR3 DNA sequence: TGTGCCAGCTCAGCGAACCGGGACAGCGACGAGCAGTACTTC.

In nucleotides, the CDR3 is TGTGCCAGCAGCCAAGAGATAAGCAGGGTTGGAAACACCATATATTTT. The encoded protein is CASSQEISRVGNTIYF. V gene TRBV3-1 (or the pseudogene TRBV3-2) combines with J gene TRBJ1-3, with D tentatively TRBD1 (5 bases). This CDR3 is built from 16 residues. V lost 0 bases, J lost 3 bases, and 12 bases lay in between. The germline CDR1 and CDR2 sequences are LGHDT and YNNKEL (reference sequence).

This sequence joins TRBV28 and TRBJ2-1, with 8 bases fitting TRBD2. The CDR3 has 16 residues. V lost 5 bases to trimming and J lost 0 bases; unmatched junction nucleotides: 6. The germline CDR1 and CDR2 sequences are MDHEN and SYDVKM. The CDR3: CASSGASGSSYNEQFF. The DNA of the CDR3 is TGTGCCAGCAGTGGGGCCAGCGGGAGCTCCTACAATGAGCAGTTCTTC.

The rearrangement uses TRBV21-1 and TRBJ1-2; TRBD1 is taken as the D call from the table, unchecked against the DNA. TRBV21-1 is a pseudogene locus. CDR3 length: 15 amino acids. The CDR3 here is CASSTQPGQGACYTF. The CDR3 DNA reads TGTGCCAGCAGTACACAACCGGGACAGGGGGCTTGCTACACCTTC.

This clone was counted a single time. This chain connects TRBV7-3 to TRBJ2-5, with D perhaps matching TRBD2 (5 bases). The CDR3 extends over 15 amino acids. The V and J ends lost 5 bases and 3 bases respectively, with 16 bases between them. Germline assignment: CDR1 SGHTA and CDR2 FQGTGA. CDR3 region: CASSLGGGPKETQYF. The CDR3 DNA follows: TGTGCCAGCAGCCTCGGCGGCGGGCCTAAAGAGACCCAGTACTTC.

The CDR3 DNA sequence: TGTGCCATCAGCCAAAATACGCCGAGCTCCTACAATGAGCAGTTCTTC. Its translation: CAISQNTPSSYNEQFF. This chain links TRBV10-3 with TRBJ2-1, with D uncertain. The CDR3 has 16 residues. Trimming shortened V by 6 bases and J by 0 bases, and 15 bases separated the two germline ends. The V gene's germline CDR1 is ENHRY and CDR2 SYGVKD.

This chain uses TRBV7-2 with TRBJ2-7; 7 bases map to TRBD2. V gave up 1 base and J gave up 6 bases; unmatched junction bases: 3. Germline V gene data show CDR1 as SGHTA and CDR2 as FQGNSA. The CDR3 is 13 amino acids. CDR3 in amino acids: CASSLGLATEQYF. DNA for the CDR3: TGTGCCAGCAGCTTAGGACTAGCCACCGAGCAGTACTTC.

This clone has a handful of counts. V gene TRBV11-2 combines with J gene TRBJ2-2; D might be TRBD2 (6 bases). CDR1 SGHAT and CDR2 FQNNGV come from the germline V gene. This CDR3 is 16 amino acids long. V lost 4 bases and J lost 4, with 16 bases in between. CDR3 region: CASSSGRADGTGELFF. The CDR3 DNA sequence: TGTGCCAGCAGCTCCGGGAGAGCAGATGGCACCGGGGAGCTGTTTTTT.

The V call is TRBV5-1, the J call TRBJ2-3; D is possibly TRBD1 (6 bases). The germline gives CDR1 SGHRS, CDR2 YFSETQ. This CDR3 has 15 residues. V was trimmed by 4 bases and J by 7 bases, leaving 19 bases between them. The CDR3 spells CASSAPGTLFNTQYF. The CDR3 nucleotides read TGCGCCAGCAGCGCTCCCGGGACATTATTTAATACGCAGTATTTT. Full variable domain (outside the CDR3, taken from reference TRBV5-1 and TRBJ2-3): KAGVTQTPRYLIKTRGQQVTLSCSPISGHRSVSWYQQTPGQGLQFLFEYFSETQRNKGNFPGRFSGRQFSNSRSEMNVSTLELGDSALYLCASSAPGTLFNTQYFGPGTRLTVL.

The chain links TRBV5-8 to TRBJ2-1; D perhaps matches TRBD2 (6 bases). In germline, CDR1 is SGHTS, CDR2 YDEGEE. The CDR3 has 16 residues. Trimming removed 4 bases at V and 0 bases at J, with 14 bases between. DNA of the CDR3: TGTGCCAGCAGCCGCCACCTAGCGCACTCCTACAATGAGCAGTTCTTC. Amino acids: CASSRHLAHSYNEQFF.

This clone was recorded a few times. This chain uses TRBV6-5 with TRBJ1-4; 8 nucleotides line up with TRBD1. The V and J ends lost 4 bases and 7 bases, in that order; junction bases with no gene match: 5. The CDR3 consists of 14 residues. Germline CDR1 reads MNHEY; CDR2 reads SVGAGI. This CDR3 is CASSSDRGSEKLFF. The CDR3 DNA follows: TGTGCCAGCAGTTCAGACAGGGGTAGTGAAAAACTGTTTTTT.

The chain is built from TRBV10-1 and TRBJ2-3, with 8 bases matching TRBD1. CDR3 length: 15 residues. Germline CDR1 WNHNN, CDR2 SYGVQD (reference sequence). V shed 5 bases and J 4 bases; nucleotides not matched to a gene: 8. The CDR3 loop is CASSFWTGLADTQYF. The DNA for the CDR3 is TGCGCCAGCAGTTTTTGGACAGGGTTGGCAGATACGCAGTATTTT.

This chain joins TRBV6-5 and TRBJ2-7, with 7 positions matching TRBD2. CDR1 and CDR2 from the germline V gene are MNHEY and SVGAGI. V was clipped by 6 bases and J by 2 bases; unmatched bases: 4. This CDR3 spans 13 amino acids. CDR3 sequence reads: CASRWSGTYEQYF. DNA of the CDR3: TGTGCCAGCAGATGGAGCGGGACCTACGAGCAGTACTTC.

The chain employs TRBV7-2 and TRBJ2-3, with 7 bases identical to TRBD2. V trimming: 6 bases; J trimming: 1 base; junction bases outside the gene matches: 4. CDR1 is SGHTA and CDR2 is FQGNSA in the germline V gene. The CDR3 consists of 14 residues. CDR3 protein: CASSFGRRTDTQYF. CDR3 bases: TGTGCCAGCAGTTTCGGGAGGCGCACAGATACGCAGTATTTT.

Here the CDR3 reads CASSFLAGESYEQYF. CDR3 nucleotide sequence: TGCGCCAGCAGCTTTCTAGCGGGGGAATCCTACGAGCAGTACTTC. This rearrangement joins TRBV5-1 to TRBJ2-7; TRBD2 aligns across 10 bases. Germline CDR1 reads SGHRS; CDR2 reads YFSETQ. CDR3 length: 15 amino acids. The ends lost 2 bases at V and 1 base at J; junction bases unmatched: 3.

This chain joins TRBV7-3 and TRBJ2-1; 10 bases fit TRBD2. The germline V gene has CDR1 SGHTA and CDR2 FQGTGA. Trimming took 6 bases from V and 2 from J; bases not matched to a gene: 1. The CDR3 is 14 residues long. CDR3 in amino acids: CASSTSGTYNEQFF. CDR3 DNA: TGTGCCAGCAGTACTAGCGGGACCTACAATGAGCAGTTCTTC.

This rearrangement joins TRBV21-1 to TRBJ1-6; whether TRBD1, the table's D call, matches the DNA was not checked. TRBV21-1 is designated a pseudogene. The CDR3 extends over 18 amino acids. The CDR3 DNA sequence: TGTGCCAGCAGCAGGGACACCGTGTCGAGCTCCTATAATTCACCCCTCCACTTT. Translated: CASSRDTVSSSYNSPLHF.